The 17 T cell receptor beta chains listed next were all sequenced from one sample in a study of T cells in women clearing cervical HPV infection. The table came from immunoSEQ multiplex PCR; TCRdb's copy has only in-frame clones and leaves some out. The sample includes 45,000 to 55,000 clones. The sequenced sample was blood buffy coat. Receptors originate from a woman aged 18-70 years with a cervical HPV16 infection that either progressed to CIN3+ or cleared (not recorded which).

As to this clone: The observed sequence ends 3 residues before the CDR3 terminus, with the missing tail filled in from the germline J gene. The chain uses TRBV19 and TRBJ1-4, with TRBD1 as a possible D gene (5 bases). Trimming pared 8 bases from V and 1 base from J, leaving 11 bases between. Germline lookup yields CDR1 LNHDA and CDR2 SQIVND (reference sequence). This CDR3 is 14 amino acids long. CDR3: CASAWGVTNEKLFF. The sequenced part of the CDR3 DNA is TGTGCCAGTGCCTGGGGGGTAACTAATGAAAAA.

The CDR3 loop reads CASSQEFGGVVNEQFF. The covered CDR3 bases are TGTGCCAGCAGCCAAGAATTCGGGGGAGTGGTCAATGAG. V usage is TRBV14 and J usage is TRBJ2-1, with D perhaps TRBD2 (6 bases). Read coverage stops 3 residues before the CDR3 terminus; the germline J gene supplies the remainder. Per germline, CDR1 SGHDN and CDR2 FVKESK. The CDR3 runs to 16 residues. Deletions cut 0 bases from V and 6 bases from J, with 15 bases between. Complete variable domain (other parts from reference TRBV14 and TRBJ2-1): EAGVTQFPSHSVIEKGQTVTLRCDPISGHDNLYWYRRVMGKEIKFLLHFVKESKQDESGMPNNRFLAERTGGTYSTLKVQPAELEDSGVYFCASSQEFGGVVNEQFFGPGTRLTVL.

Of note for this clone: The sequence runs out 3 residues before the end of the CDR3; the remainder is reconstructed from the germline J gene. The chain combines TRBV7-2 with TRBJ1-1; D ambiguous. V shed 3 bases and J shed 4 bases, with 12 bases lying between them. The CDR3 extends over 14 amino acids. Per germline, CDR1 SGHTA and CDR2 FQGNSA. The CDR3 bases that were read are TGTGCCAGCAGCTTTAATCGTCGGGGCACTGAA. Translation gives CASSFNRRGTE. The complete CDR3 protein is CASSFNRRGTEAFF.

Regarding this clone: The CDR3 end is not reached by the read, which stops 3 residues before it; the germline J gene fills it in. The chain links TRBV25-1 to TRBJ1-1, with 7 bases aligning to TRBD1. This CDR3 is built from 16 residues. CDR1 and CDR2 (germline): MGHDK, SYGVNS. The V segment lost 6 bases and the J segment 3 bases; nucleotides outside the gene matches: 13. The part of the CDR3 DNA that was read is TGTGCCAGCAGCGAAACAACCATGGACAGGTACACTGAA. It yields the protein CASSETTMDRYTE. In full, the CDR3 reads CASSETTMDRYTEAFF.

For this clone: The read stops 3 residues short of the end of the CDR3; the missing end is completed from the germline J gene. The chain carries TRBV4-2 and TRBJ2-7, with 11 bases identical to TRBD1. There are 16 residues in the CDR3. J gave up 3 bases and V 1 base, and 5 bases lay outside the gene matches. Germline V lookup: CDR1 LGHNA, CDR2 YNFKEQ. The covered CDR3 bases are TGTGCCAGCAGCCAAGGATCCGGGACAGGGGGCTACGAG. Amino acids: CASSQGSGTGGYE. The entire CDR3 reads CASSQGSGTGGYEQYF.

The CDR3 spells CASSVWTSGSTDTQYF. The sequenced CDR3 bases are TGCGCCAGCAGCGTCTGGACTAGCGGAAGCACAGATACG. The V and J genes are TRBV5-1 and TRBJ2-3; 10 bases match TRBD2. The read terminates 3 residues ahead of where the CDR3 ends, so the germline J gene completes it. Germline assignment: CDR1 SGHRS and CDR2 YFSETQ. The CDR3 loop spans 16 amino acids. Germline trimming cut 4 bases from V and 0 bases from J; bases unmatched to any gene: 5.

Concerning this clone: The read ends 3 residues shy of where the CDR3 ends; the end is completed using the germline J gene. This rearrangement joins TRBV18 to TRBJ1-6; maybe TRBD1 (5 bases). The CDR3 is 15 residues long. Trimming cost V 3 bases and J 6 bases, with 12 bases left between them. The V gene's germline CDR1 is KGHSH and CDR2 LQKENI. The sequenced part of the CDR3 DNA is TGTGCCAGCTCACCTTCGACGGGACTTAATTCACCC. Translated: CASSPSTGLNSP. In full, the CDR3 reads CASSPSTGLNSPLHF.

For this clone: The read is 3 residues too short to cover the CDR3 end, so that end is filled in from the germline J gene. The chain links TRBV2 to TRBJ1-1; no reliable D call. In germline, CDR1 is SNHLY, CDR2 FYNNEI. Trimming removed 4 bases at V and 1 base at J, with 4 bases between. The CDR3 runs to 12 residues. Incomplete CDR3 DNA: TGTGCCAGCAGTGTCAGGAACACTGAA. Its protein product is CASSVRNTE. The entire CDR3 reads CASSVRNTEAFF.

Notes on this clone: The CDR3 end is not reached by the read, which stops 3 residues before it; the germline J gene fills it in. The chain combines TRBV6-1 with TRBJ1-1, with D possibly being TRBD1 (5 bases). The CDR3 is 16 amino acids. Trimming removed 1 base at V and 3 bases at J, with 15 bases between. Germline assignment: CDR1 MNHNS and CDR2 SASEGT. The CDR3 loop is CASSEGGGWGDTEAFF. The part of the CDR3 DNA that was read is TGTGCCAGCAGTGAAGGGGGTGGCTGGGGGGACACTGAA.

A remark on this clone: The read is 3 residues too short to cover the CDR3 end, so that end is filled in from the germline J gene. The chain is built from TRBV19 and TRBJ1-2, with 10 bases fitting TRBD1. CDR1 LNHDA and CDR2 SQIVND come from the germline V gene (reference sequence). CDR3 length equals 18 residues. V was pared by 3 bases and J by 4 bases, with 14 bases of the junction left unmatched. The CDR3 bases that were read are TGTGCCAGTAGTATCCACGGGACAGGGGAATCCGGCAGCTATGGC. Protein product: CASSIHGTGESGSYG. The full CDR3 protein reads CASSIHGTGESGSYGYTF.

About this clone: The read ends 3 residues shy of where the CDR3 ends; the end is completed using the germline J gene. The V and J genes are TRBV29-1 and TRBJ1-2, with 9 bases aligning to TRBD1. Germline CDR1 SQVTM, CDR2 ANQGSEA. Germline trimming cut 5 bases from V and 6 bases from J; bases unmatched to any gene: 1. CDR3 size: 11 residues. The CDR3 bases that were read are TGCAGCGTTAGGGACAGGGATGGC. Translation gives CSVRDRDG. The full CDR3 sequence reads CSVRDRDGYTF.

Comment on this clone: One end of the junction is discordant with germline, which a read error may explain. The DNA ends 3 residues before the CDR3 does, and the rest of the CDR3 is filled in from the germline J gene. This sample also contains other DNA sequences that code for the same CDR3. The chain is built from TRBV10-3 and TRBJ2-7; tentative D call: TRBD2 (5 bases). This CDR3 is built from 13 residues. From germline, CDR1 is ENHRY and CDR2 SYGVKD. The CDR3 reads CAISLLAWGEQYF. The covered CDR3 bases are TGTGCTATCAGTCTTCTAGCTTGGGGCGAG.

Note on this clone: The read terminates 3 residues ahead of where the CDR3 ends, so the germline J gene completes it. The rearrangement joins TRBV7-9 to TRBJ1-2; tentative D call: TRBD1 (6 bases). CDR1 SEHNR and CDR2 FQNEAQ come from the germline V gene (reference sequence). The CDR3 sequence is 15 residues long. CDR3 protein: CASSLTGTRIGDYTF. Partial CDR3 DNA: TGTGCCAGCAGCTTAACGGGGACAAGGATTGGTGAC. Looking up the rest from reference TRBV7-9 and TRBJ1-2 gives the full variable domain: DTGVSQNPRHKITKRGQNVTFRCDPISEHNRLYWYRQTLGQGPEFLTYFQNEAQLEKSRLLSDRFSAERPKGSFSTLEIQRTEQGDSAMYLCASSLTGTRIGDYTFGSGTRLTVV.

A word on this clone: The observed sequence ends 3 residues before the CDR3 terminus, with the missing tail filled in from the germline J gene. The genes are TRBV6-2 or TRBV6-3 and TRBJ2-7; D possibly corresponds to TRBD1 (6 bases). The CDR3 is 13 residues long. The germline V gene has CDR1 MNHEY and CDR2 SVGEGT. The V and J ends lost 7 bases and 3 bases respectively, with 13 bases between them. The CDR3 protein is CASTNRTDYEQYF. The part of the CDR3 DNA that was read is TGTGCCAGCACCAATCGGACAGACTACGAG.

A remark on this clone: The read ends 3 residues shy of where the CDR3 ends; the end is completed using the germline J gene. This rearrangement joins TRBV5-1 to TRBJ2-7; TRBD2 matches 9 bases. Trimming cost V 1 base and J 3 bases; bases outside gene matches: 2. This CDR3 comprises 14 residues. From germline, CDR1 is SGHRS and CDR2 YFSETQ. This CDR3 is CASSLWTSDYEQYF. The CDR3 bases that were read are TGCGCCAGCAGCTTGTGGACTAGCGACTACGAG.

A word on this clone: The missing CDR3 end, 3 residues past where the read stops, is filled in from the germline J gene. The rearrangement joins TRBV12-3 or TRBV12-4 to TRBJ2-7; 12 nucleotides line up with TRBD2. The trim removed 6 bases at V and 5 bases at J, leaving 8 bases unmatched. CDR3 length: 15 amino acids. The part of the CDR3 DNA that was read is TGTGCCAGCAGCCCAACTAGCGGGAGGAGGGACGAG. The encoded protein is CASSPTSGRRDE. In full, the CDR3 reads CASSPTSGRRDEQYF.

Comments on this clone: The DNA ends 3 residues before the CDR3 does, and the rest of the CDR3 is filled in from the germline J gene. This chain uses TRBV27 with TRBJ2-5, with TRBD2 matching over 8 bases. The CDR3 has 17 amino acids. The V gene's germline CDR1 is MNHEY and CDR2 SMNVEV (reference sequence). V lost 5 bases and J lost 2; bases outside the gene matches: 13. CDR3 in amino acids: CASSLLGLSGGQETQYF. CDR3 bases read: TGTGCCAGCAGTCTCCTCGGACTGAGCGGGGGACAAGAGACC.